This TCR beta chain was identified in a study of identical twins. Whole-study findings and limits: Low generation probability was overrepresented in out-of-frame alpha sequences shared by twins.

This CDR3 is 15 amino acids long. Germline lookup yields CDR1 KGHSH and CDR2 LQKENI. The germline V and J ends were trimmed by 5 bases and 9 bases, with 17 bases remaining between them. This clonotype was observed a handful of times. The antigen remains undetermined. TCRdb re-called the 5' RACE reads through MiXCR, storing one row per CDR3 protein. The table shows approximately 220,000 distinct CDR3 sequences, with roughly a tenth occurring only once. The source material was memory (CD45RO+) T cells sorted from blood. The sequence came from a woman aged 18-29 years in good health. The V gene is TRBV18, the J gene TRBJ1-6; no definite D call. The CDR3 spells CASSSSLPPGSPLHF. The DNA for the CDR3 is TGTGCCAGCTCATCTTCTCTACCGCCCGGTTCACCCCTCCACTTT.